By sample share, the clone carrying this T cell receptor (beta chain) is medium-sized. Antigen specificity is unknown. These data come from a study of OX40 agonist ivuxolimab in advanced cancers. Study details: The patients received ivuxolimab by intravenous route every 2 weeks at 0.01 to 10 mg/kg. In three patients, partial responses were observed, one with hepatocellular carcinoma and two with cutaneous melanoma.

Sequencing used immunoSEQ multiplex PCR; TCRdb keeps in-frame clones, though not all of them. The table has roughly 56,000 clones, 79% seen once. Trimming left V 5 bases short and J 6 bases short, with 13 bases between. The germline gives CDR1 SGHAT, CDR2 FQNNGV. The CDR3 totals 13 residues. Study outcomes and limitations: Within 6 weeks, CD4+ and CD8+ blood T cells expanded clonally at 0.1 to 3.0 mg/kg.

The chain links TRBV11-2 to TRBJ1-2, with unresolved D. This TCR was sampled from an adult with an advanced solid tumor such as melanoma, head and neck, liver or kidney cancer. Sequencing was performed on CD4+ or CD8+ T cells sorted from blood, taken in a trial of the OX40 agonist ivuxolimab. This chain's CDR3 is CASSRGGMDGYTF. DNA of the CDR3: TGTGCCAGCAGCCGGGGAGGGATGGATGGCTACACCTTC.